This TCR beta chain comes out of a study of blood T cell repertoires in COVID-19. Study details: PBMCs, B-cell-depleted T cells, or T cells were the source of the cDNA or gDNA that made up the material.

Original processing methods: Nucleated cell number was recorded as an estimate derived from reference gene primer amplification. The assay was immunoSEQ multiplex PCR, and TCRdb's table has in-frame clones only and misses some. V and J calls and clone size are as listed in that table; D and trimming were resolved from the DNA. The sample consists of about 49,000 clones, just over 90% of them appearing once. Germline loops: CDR1 MRHNA, CDR2 SNTAGT. Trimming at V came to 6 bases and at J to 8 bases, leaving 7 bases not matched to a gene. The CDR3 covers 13 residues. This receptor was obtained from a man in his 60s with COVID-19, enrolled during active disease. Sequenced material: peripheral blood. This sequence joins TRBV6-4 and TRBJ1-2; 9 bases agree with TRBD1. CDR3 DNA: TGTGCCAGCAGCGAGGGACAGGGCGGGGGCTACACCTTC. This codes for CASSEGQGGGYTF.